This T cell receptor beta chain is drawn from a study of T cell responses to AZD1222 COVID-19 vaccine. Concerning this clone itself: The antigen is unknown.

Overall study results and limits: There were repertoire samples only from the period after the peak T cell response. White British people made up most donors, females outnumbered males, and clonal diversity was possibly underestimated.

TCRdb keeps only in-frame clones here, not all; method: immunoSEQ multiplex PCR. There are 110,000 to 150,000 clones in the sample; under 95% occur only once, and about 3.2% lies in the top ten. The CDR3 extends over 12 amino acids. The V end was cut by 5 bases, the J end by 6 bases, with 10 bases between. Germline CDR1 reads MNHEY; CDR2 reads SMNVEV (reference sequence). The rearrangement uses TRBV27 and TRBJ1-1; D remains unclear. The source is an adult in good health. The material sequenced was peripheral blood, taken on day 0 of AZD1222 vaccination. The CDR3 loop is CASSPVEAEAFF. DNA of the CDR3: TGTGCCAGCAGTCCGGTTGAAGCTGAAGCTTTCTTT.